This entry lists 16 T cell receptor beta chains sequenced from one sample in a study of lymphopenia after photon versus proton radiotherapy (dated by TCRdb to between 2018 and 2021). Library preparation used the immunoSEQ multiplex PCR assay. TCRdb carries this immuneACCESS record with in-frame sequences only. Its versions omit some clonotypes, under half of them owing to an unresolved V gene in the studies checked, with the rest unexplained. For this sample the table gives some 29,000 clones, of which roughly four fifths were detected only once. Around 30% of the sample is held by the ten biggest clonotypes. Sequenced here: peripheral blood, sampled from a patient treated with photon-based radiotherapy. The receptors were sampled from a man over 45 with gastric cancer.

The rearrangement links TRBV5-4 to TRBJ2-7; 11 nucleotides match TRBD2. Germline V gene data show CDR1 as SGHNT and CDR2 as YYREEE (reference sequence). Germline trimming cut 2 bases from V and 3 bases from J; bases unmatched to any gene: 4. This CDR3 is built from 15 residues. The CDR3 reads CASSFGTSGFYEQYV. The CDR3 bases are TGTGCCAGCAGCTTCGGGACTAGCGGCTTCTACGAGCAGTACGTC.

The V call is TRBV11-3, the J call TRBJ2-2; 8 bases map to TRBD1. Germline loops: CDR1 SGHNT, CDR2 YENEEA. The V gene end was trimmed by 5 bases and the J gene end by 2 bases; junction bases not matched to a gene: 4. The CDR3 covers 15 residues. CDR3 sequence reads: CASSRQGFNTGELFF. For the CDR3, the DNA is TGTGCCAGCAGCAGACAGGGGTTCAACACCGGGGAGCTGTTTTTT.

The rearrangement joins TRBV6-5 to TRBJ2-5; 10 bases agree with TRBD2. This CDR3 is 15 amino acids long. V dropped 6 bases and J dropped 1; count of bases not matched to a gene: 5. Germline CDR1 and CDR2: MNHEY and SVGAGI. CDR3: CASRGAGGRQETQYF. The CDR3 nucleotides read TGTGCCAGCAGAGGAGCGGGGGGGCGCCAAGAGACCCAGTACTTC.

The chain recombines TRBV7-6 with TRBJ2-3; 7 bases line up with TRBD1. This CDR3 has 13 residues. The V gene's germline CDR1 is SGHVS and CDR2 FNYEAQ. V shed 6 bases, J shed 6 bases, and the junction held 6 bases outside the gene matches. For the CDR3, the DNA is TGTGCCAGCAGTAAGGGGGCGCGGGATACGCAGTATTTT. This gives the protein CASSKGARDTQYF.

This chain joins TRBV5-5 and TRBJ2-3, with D possibly called TRBD1 or TRBD2 (5 bases each). This CDR3 has 15 residues. Trimming left V 4 bases short and J 1 base short, with 13 bases between. CDR1 SGHKS and CDR2 YYEKEE come from the germline V gene (reference sequence). The CDR3 region has the DNA TGTGCCAGCAGCAGAGGGACCCCTGGCACAGATACGCAGTATTTT. It yields the protein CASSRGTPGTDTQYF.

This chain uses TRBV12-5 with TRBJ1-1; no reliable D call. Germline CDR1 and CDR2: LGHNT and FRNRAP. Trimming cost V 2 bases and J 5 bases, with 12 bases left between them. The CDR3 is 14 residues long. In DNA, the CDR3 is TGTGCTAGTGGTTTGTGGCAGGTAGGAACTGAAGCTTTCTTT. Its protein product is CASGLWQVGTEAFF. Supplemented by reference TRBV12-5 and TRBJ1-1, the full variable domain reads DARVTQTPRHKVTEMGQEVTMRCQPILGHNTVFWYRQTMMQGLELLAYFRNRAPLDDSGMPKDRFSAEMPDATLATLKIQPSEPRDSAVYFCASGLWQVGTEAFFGQGTRLTVV.

This clone came up once. The rearrangement links TRBV9 to TRBJ2-3, with 10 bases matching TRBD1. The J segment lost 5 bases and the V segment lost 1 base, leaving 10 bases of the junction unmatched. CDR1 is SGDLS, CDR2 YYNGEE, per germline. The CDR3 loop spans 17 amino acids. CDR3 bases: TGTGCCAGCAGCGTACCGACAGGGGGCTCGAGGGGAGATACGCAGTATTTT. Encoded protein: CASSVPTGGSRGDTQYF.

This chain links TRBV19 with TRBJ2-3; 7 nucleotides agree with TRBD1. CDR1 LNHDA and CDR2 SQIVND come from the germline V gene (reference sequence). V lost 7 bases, J lost 5 bases, and 9 bases stayed unmatched. This CDR3 is built from 14 residues. For the CDR3, the DNA is TGTGCCAGTAACCGTCAGGGGGATAAAGATACGCAGTATTTT. It yields the protein CASNRQGDKDTQYF.

The chain employs TRBV27 and TRBJ1-4; D call uncertain. The V and J ends lost 2 bases and 10 bases respectively, with 14 bases between them. The CDR3 runs to 14 residues. In germline, CDR1 is MNHEY, CDR2 SMNVEV (reference sequence). CDR3 bases: TGTGCCAGCAGTTTACGGGAAGGGTGGGGAAAACTGTTTTTT. This translates into CASSLREGWGKLFF.

This clone showed up just once. The junction and the germline gene differ at one end; a read error may be behind it. The chain joins TRBV2 to TRBJ1-2; D is perhaps TRBD1 (5 bases). The CDR3 runs 13 residues. The germline V gene encodes CDR1 SNHLY and CDR2 FYNNEI. CDR3 DNA: TGTGCCAGCATCGGGGAGACAGCCTATGGTTACACCTTC. Its protein is CASIGETAYGYTF.

The V gene is TRBV7-3, the J gene TRBJ2-1; 8 bases fit TRBD1. The CDR3 runs to 16 residues. Trimming cost V 4 bases and J 6 bases; bases outside gene matches: 11. Germline V gene data show CDR1 as SGHTA and CDR2 as FQGTGA. The CDR3 DNA reads as TGTGCCAGCAGCTCCGGGACAGGCCCTAGGGGCAATGAGCAGTTCTTC. Translating it yields CASSSGTGPRGNEQFF.

The V gene is TRBV19, the J gene TRBJ1-2; no clear D. Looked up from germline, CDR1 is LNHDA and CDR2 is SQIVND (reference sequence). Trimming left V 3 bases short and J 4 bases short, with 12 bases between. The CDR3 sequence is 14 residues long. The CDR3 reads CASSIFGQFYGYTF. CDR3 sequence (DNA): TGTGCCAGTAGTATTTTCGGTCAGTTCTATGGCTACACCTTC.

The chain is built from TRBV9 and TRBJ1-2, with unresolved D. V shed 2 bases and J shed 0 bases, with 14 bases lying between them. The CDR3 totals 16 residues. CDR1 is SGDLS and CDR2 is YYNGEE in the germline V gene. For the CDR3, the DNA is TGTGCCAGCAGCGTGCTGGCCGGACGTACTAACTATGGCTACACCTTC. Amino acids: CASSVLAGRTNYGYTF.

The rearrangement links TRBV19 to TRBJ2-7; D possibly matches TRBD1 or TRBD2 (5 bases each). CDR1 and CDR2 from the germline V gene are LNHDA and SQIVND (reference sequence). Trimming removed 2 bases from V and 9 bases from J, with 23 bases in between. This CDR3 has 16 residues. CDR3 in DNA: TGTGCCAGTAGTATAAGTCCGGGACCAGACCCCATTGGGCAGTACTTC. It yields the protein CASSISPGPDPIGQYF.

The chain employs TRBV25-1 and TRBJ1-6; unclear D gene. Germline CDR1 and CDR2: MGHDK and SYGVNS. CDR3 length equals 12 residues. V lost 6 bases and J 7 bases, leaving 7 bases between the germline ends. CDR3 nucleotides: TGTGCCAGCAGCCGAGGAAATTCACCCCTCCACTTT. It is translated as CASSRGNSPLHF.

V and J are TRBV6-5 and TRBJ1-3; 8 bases are a match to TRBD1. From germline, CDR1 is MNHEY and CDR2 SVGAGI. The CDR3 length is 12 residues. V lost 5 bases and J lost 8; bases outside the gene matches: 2. For the CDR3, the DNA is TGTGCCAGCAGTGACAGGGGATACACCATATATTTT. Protein sequence: CASSDRGYTIYF.